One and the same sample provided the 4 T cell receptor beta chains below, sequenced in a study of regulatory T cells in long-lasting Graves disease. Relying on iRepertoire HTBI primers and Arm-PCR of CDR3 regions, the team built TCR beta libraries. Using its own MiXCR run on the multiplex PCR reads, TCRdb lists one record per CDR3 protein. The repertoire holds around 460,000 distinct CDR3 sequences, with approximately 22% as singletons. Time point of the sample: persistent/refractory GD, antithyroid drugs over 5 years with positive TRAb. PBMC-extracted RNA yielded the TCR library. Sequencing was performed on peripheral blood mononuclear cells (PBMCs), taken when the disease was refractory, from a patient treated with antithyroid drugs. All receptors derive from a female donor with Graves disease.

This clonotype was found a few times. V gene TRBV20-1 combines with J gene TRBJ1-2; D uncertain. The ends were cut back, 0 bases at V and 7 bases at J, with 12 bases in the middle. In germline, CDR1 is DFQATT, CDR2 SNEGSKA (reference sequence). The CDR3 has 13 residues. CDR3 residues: CSARDLWEGGYTF. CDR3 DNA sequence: TGCAGTGCTAGAGATCTATGGGAGGGTGGCTACACCTTC.

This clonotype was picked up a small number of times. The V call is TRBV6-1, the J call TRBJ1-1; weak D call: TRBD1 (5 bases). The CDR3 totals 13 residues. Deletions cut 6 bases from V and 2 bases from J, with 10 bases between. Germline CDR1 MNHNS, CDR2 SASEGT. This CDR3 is CASRITGNTEAFF. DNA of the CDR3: TGTGCCAGCAGGATTACAGGAAACACTGAAGCTTTCTTT.

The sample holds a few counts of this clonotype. The CDR3 spells CASSAWTSNTEAFF. For the CDR3, the DNA is TGTGCCAGCAGTGCCTGGACGTCAAACACTGAAGCTTTCTTT. This chain uses TRBV3-1 with TRBJ1-1; D is unresolved. Trimming took off 6 bases at V and 2 bases at J, with 13 bases between the two ends. Looked up from germline, CDR1 is LGHDT and CDR2 is YNNKEL (reference sequence). The CDR3 runs to 14 residues.

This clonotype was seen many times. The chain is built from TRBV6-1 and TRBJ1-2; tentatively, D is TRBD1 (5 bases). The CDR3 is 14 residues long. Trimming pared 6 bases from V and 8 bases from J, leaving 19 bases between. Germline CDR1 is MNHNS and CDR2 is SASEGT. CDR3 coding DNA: TGTGCCAGCAGCCAGCGAGGAGGGGCGGGAGGCTACACCTTC. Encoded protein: CASSQRGGAGGYTF.